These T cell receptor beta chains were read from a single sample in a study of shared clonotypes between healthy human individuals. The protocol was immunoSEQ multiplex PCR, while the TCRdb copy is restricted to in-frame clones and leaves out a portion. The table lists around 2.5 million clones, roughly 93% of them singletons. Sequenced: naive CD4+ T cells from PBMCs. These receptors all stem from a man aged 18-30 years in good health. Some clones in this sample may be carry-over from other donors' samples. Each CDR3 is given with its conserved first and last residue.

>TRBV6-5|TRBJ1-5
CASSSWNQPQHF
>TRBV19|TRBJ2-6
CASEGWASSGANVLTF
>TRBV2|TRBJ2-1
CASKVGLRNEQFF
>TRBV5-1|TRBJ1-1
CASRPSTENTEAFF
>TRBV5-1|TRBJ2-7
CASSPGQGPYEQYF
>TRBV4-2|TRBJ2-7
CASSQEASGSLNEQYF
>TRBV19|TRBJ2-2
CASNRDRLAGATGELFF
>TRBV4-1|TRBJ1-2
CASSPPGGEDLQGYTF
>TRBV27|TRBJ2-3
CASSLRGTDTQYF
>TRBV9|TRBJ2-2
CASSARGIAGAGELFF
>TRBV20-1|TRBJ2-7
CSARDYEQYF
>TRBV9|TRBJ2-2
CASSVGLAGGSPGELFF
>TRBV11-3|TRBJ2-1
CASSLGGVSYNEQFF
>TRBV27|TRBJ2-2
CASTRVVLAGVNTGELFF
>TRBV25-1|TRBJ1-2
CASSLNPSRDGYTF
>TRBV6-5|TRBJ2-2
CASRRQGGELFF
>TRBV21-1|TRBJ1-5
CASSSQNRARQPQHF
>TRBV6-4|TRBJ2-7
CASSEGTGSEQYF
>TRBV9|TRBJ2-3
CASSLTTDTQYF
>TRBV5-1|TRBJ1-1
CASSWAWGDTEAFF
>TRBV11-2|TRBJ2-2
CASSPRTSGRDTGELFF
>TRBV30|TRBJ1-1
CAWSGGVRRTEAFF
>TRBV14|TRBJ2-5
CASSPNRLAGRGETQYF
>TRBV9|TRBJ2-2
CASSVGTAGIFRELFF
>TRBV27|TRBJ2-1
CASSLKVDGEQFF
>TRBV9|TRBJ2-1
CASSPGRADNEQFF
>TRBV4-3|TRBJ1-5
CASSQEIDRDYQPQHF
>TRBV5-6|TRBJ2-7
CASSPQYRTTRRRYEQYF
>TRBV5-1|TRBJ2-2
CASSLDLRGTGELFF
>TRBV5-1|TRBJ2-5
CASSLSEKPGAQYF
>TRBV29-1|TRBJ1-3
CSVEANSGNTIYF
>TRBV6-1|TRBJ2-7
CASRPSQVLPYEQYF
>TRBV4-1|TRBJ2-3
CASSQVGSGRRSDTQYF